A selection of T cell receptor beta chains follows, all from one sample in a study of identical twins. Each CDR3 protein is one row after TCRdb ran MiXCR on the 5' RACE reads. The sample carries 600,000 to 850,000 distinct CDR3 sequences, about 18% recorded once. This same sample was also part of a study on T cells expressing NK-cell markers.

The sample taken for sequencing was PBMCs. These receptors were collected from a woman under 30 in good health. Both conserved end residues are part of each CDR3. D genes are given only for firm matches. A row's size may be missing; if present it is once, few, many or a size class.

TRBJ2-7 | TRBD1 | TRBV2 | 12 | NA | TGTGCCGACCGGGACAGGGGGTACGAGCAGTACTTC | CADRDRGYEQYF
TRBJ2-7 | NA | TRBV7-9 | 14 | few | TGTGCCAGCAGCTCCGTCAGAGACTCCTACGAGCAGTACTTC | CASSSVRDSYEQYF
TRBJ2-7 | NA | TRBV7-9 | 12 | NA | TGTGCCAGCAGCTACTTCACGGGCGAGCAGTACTTC | CASSYFTGEQYF
TRBJ1-2 | TRBD1 | TRBV7-9 | 16 | NA | TGTGCCAGCAGCTTAGGCTACAGGGGAGTTATCGATGGCTACACCTTC | CASSLGYRGVIDGYTF
TRBJ2-3 | NA | TRBV5-1 | 15 | few | TGCGCCAGCAGCCTCCCGGAGAGTACTACAGATACGCAGTATTTT | CASSLPESTTDTQYF
TRBJ2-7 | TRBD2 | TRBV9 | 12 | NA | TGTGCCAGCAGCCGGACTAGCGGGAAGGTGTACTTC | CASSRTSGKVYF
TRBJ2-6 | NA | TRBV5-6 | 16 | NA | TGTGCCAGCAGCCCCCTGGACCCCCCTGGGGCCAACGTCCTGACTTTC | CASSPLDPPGANVLTF
TRBJ2-3 | NA | TRBV20-1 | 14 | NA | TGCAGTGCTAGCGAGCGCTTTAGCACAGATACGCAGTATTTT | CSASERFSTDTQYF
TRBJ2-3 | NA | TRBV7-9 | 16 | NA | TGTGCCAGCAGCCCCCAGGACAGCGCTAGCACAGATACGCAGTATTTT | CASSPQDSASTDTQYF
TRBJ2-5 | NA | TRBV20-1 | 13 | many | TGCAGTGCTAGCGGGGCGGGGCTAGAGACCCAGTACTTC | CSASGAGLETQYF
TRBJ2-7 | NA | TRBV11-2 | 13 | NA | TGTGCCAGCAGCTTTGGGTTCATTTACGAGCAGTACTTC | CASSFGFIYEQYF
TRBJ1-1 | TRBD1 | TRBV12-3/TRBV12-4 | 16 | many | TGTGCCAGCAGTTTAGATCCCTGGGACAGGGGCACTGAAGCTTTCTTT | CASSLDPWDRGTEAFF
TRBJ2-5 | TRBD2 | TRBV15 | 17 | few | TGTGCCACCAGCAGAGATCTGGTAGCGGGGGGTAAAGAGACCCAGTACTTC | CATSRDLVAGGKETQYF
TRBJ2-3 | TRBD2 | TRBV10-3 | 14 | NA | TGTGCCACTACCCGCGCTAGCGGAACAGATACGCAGTATTTT | CATTRASGTDTQYF
TRBJ2-5 | TRBD2 | TRBV20-1 | 16 | few | TGCAGTGCTAGGCCACTAGCGGGGTACCACCAAGAGACCCAGTACTTC | CSARPLAGYHQETQYF
TRBJ1-1 | NA | TRBV7-9 | 16 | few | TGTGCCAGCAGCTTAGACTGGGTGTTAGGGAACACTGAAGCTTTCTTT | CASSLDWVLGNTEAFF
TRBJ1-5 | NA | TRBV12-3/TRBV12-4 | 13 | many | TGTGCCAGCACCCATGCGGGGATCCAGCCCCAGCATTTT | CASTHAGIQPQHF
TRBJ1-2 | TRBD1 | TRBV12-3/TRBV12-4 | 14 | many | TGTGCCAGCAGTTTCCACGGACAGGGGGCTGGCTACACCTTC | CASSFHGQGAGYTF
TRBJ2-3 | NA | TRBV5-1 | 16 | NA | TGCGCCAGCAGCTTGGCCGGGGCCACTCGCGCGGATACGCAGTATTTT | CASSLAGATRADTQYF
TRBJ1-6 | TRBD1 | TRBV6-5 | 15 | NA | TGTGCCAGCAGTTTGGGACAGGCGAATAATTCACCCCTCCACTTT | CASSLGQANNSPLHF
TRBJ2-4 | NA | TRBV21-1 | 13 | NA | TGTGCCAGCAGCCTTGGGACCCATCTCGCCCCGTACTTC | CASSLGTHLAPYF
TRBJ1-2 | TRBD1 | TRBV5-1 | 17 | many | TGCGCCAGCAGCTTGTCTCGATCCGGGACAGGCCCCAATGGCTACACCTTC | CASSLSRSGTGPNGYTF
TRBJ2-5 | NA | TRBV5-1 | 16 | few | TGCGCCAGCCACGGTGGTTGGTGGCGGGACCAAGAGACCCAGTACTTC | CASHGGWWRDQETQYF
TRBJ1-3 | TRBD1 | TRBV7-9 | 15 | few | TGTGCCAGCAGCTTAGGGGACAGGGCCCGAAACACCATATATTTT | CASSLGDRARNTIYF
TRBJ1-2 | NA | TRBV9 | 12 | many | TGTGCCAGCAGCGTGGTAGGGTATGGCTACACCTTC | CASSVVGYGYTF
TRBJ1-3 | TRBD1 | TRBV12-3/TRBV12-4 | 16 | NA | TGTGCCAGCAGTCTTCGACAGGGGACTGCTGGAAACACCATATATTTT | CASSLRQGTAGNTIYF
TRBJ1-1 | NA | TRBV5-1 | 15 | few | TGCGCCAGCAGCTTGTTAGCAGGGGCATCTACTGAAGCTTTCTTT | CASSLLAGASTEAFF